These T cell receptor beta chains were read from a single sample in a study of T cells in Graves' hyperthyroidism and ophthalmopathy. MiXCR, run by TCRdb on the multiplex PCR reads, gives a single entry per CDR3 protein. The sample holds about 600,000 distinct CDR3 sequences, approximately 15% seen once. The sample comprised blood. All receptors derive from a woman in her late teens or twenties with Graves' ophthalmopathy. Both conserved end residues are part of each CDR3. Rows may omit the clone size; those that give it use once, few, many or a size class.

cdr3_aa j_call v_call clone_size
CASSAGAWAFF TRBJ1-1 TRBV5-6 .
CASSQVGDRGTDTQYF TRBJ2-3 TRBV3-1 many
CATSLRVGTTYEQYF TRBJ2-7 TRBV4-3 .
CASSQGIRQVGDIQYF TRBJ2-4 TRBV4-3 few
CASSSPTGTKETQYF TRBJ2-5 TRBV27 many
CASSLGYRVGRAEAFF TRBJ1-1 TRBV5-4 many
CSVGTQGNYGYTF TRBJ1-2 TRBV29-1 few
CSVEGRLAVNNEQFF TRBJ2-1 TRBV29-1 .
CASNPGLVYEQFF TRBJ2-1 TRBV7-2 .
CASSSPGAGPGPVLEQYF TRBJ2-7 TRBV7-9 .
CASSSQGQTYEQYF TRBJ2-7 TRBV7-9 many
CASSEGFRDRDALGQPQHF TRBJ1-5 TRBV2 many
CSARGKGQGSSGNTIYF TRBJ1-3 TRBV20-1 .
CATSDGDREYGYTF TRBJ1-2 TRBV24-1 many
CASGLVLAGSYEQYF TRBJ2-7 TRBV12-5 .
CASSPSTAFMNTEAFF TRBJ1-1 TRBV18 .